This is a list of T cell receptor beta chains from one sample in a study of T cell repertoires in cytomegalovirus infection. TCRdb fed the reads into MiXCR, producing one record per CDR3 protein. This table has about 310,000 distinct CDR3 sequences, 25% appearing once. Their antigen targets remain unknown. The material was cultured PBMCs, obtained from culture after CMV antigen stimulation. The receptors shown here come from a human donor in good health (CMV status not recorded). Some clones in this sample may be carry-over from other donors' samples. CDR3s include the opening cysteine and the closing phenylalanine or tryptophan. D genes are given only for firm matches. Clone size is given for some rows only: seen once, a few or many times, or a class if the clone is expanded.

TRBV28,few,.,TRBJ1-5,CASSHGGDLNQPQHF,TGTGCCAGCAGTCACGGAGGGGACTTAAATCAGCCCCAGCATTTT
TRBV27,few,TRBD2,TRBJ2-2,CASTSGTSGTGELFF,TGTGCCAGCACCTCCGGGACTAGCGGCACCGGGGAGCTGTTTTTT
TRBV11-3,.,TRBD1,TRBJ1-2,CASSFRDRPWYGYTF,TGTGCCAGCAGCTTCCGGGACAGACCTTGGTATGGCTACACCTTC
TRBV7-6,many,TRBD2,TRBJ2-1,CASSLALAGGEQFF,TGTGCCAGCAGCTTAGCACTAGCGGGAGGTGAGCAGTTCTTC
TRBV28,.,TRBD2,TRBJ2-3,CASPPGTSFATDTQYF,TGTGCCAGCCCGCCCGGGACTAGCTTTGCCACAGATACGCAGTATTTT
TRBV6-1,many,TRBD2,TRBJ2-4,CASRTSGAKNIQYF,TGTGCCAGCAGGACTAGCGGAGCCAAAAACATTCAGTACTTC
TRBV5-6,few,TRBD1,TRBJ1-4,CASSPRLGGLGEKLFF,TGTGCCAGCAGCCCTAGATTAGGGGGCCTTGGCGAAAAACTGTTTTTT
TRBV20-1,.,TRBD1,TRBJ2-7,CSATTPHRGTLYEQYF,TGCAGTGCTACGACCCCACACAGGGGCACCTTATACGAGCAGTACTTC
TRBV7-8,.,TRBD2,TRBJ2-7,CASSLAASGPHSYEQYF,TGTGCCAGCAGCTTAGCGGCTAGCGGACCGCACTCCTACGAGCAGTACTTC
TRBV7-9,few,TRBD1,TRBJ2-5,CASSWGQGYQETQYF,TGTGCCAGCAGCTGGGGACAGGGGTATCAAGAGACCCAGTACTTC
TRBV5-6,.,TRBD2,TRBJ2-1,CASLALAGGEQFF,TGTGCCAGCTTAGCACTAGCGGGAGGGGAGCAGTTCTTC
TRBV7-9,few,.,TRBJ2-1,CASSATTPLNEQFF,TGTGCCAGCAGCGCCACGACCCCATTAAATGAGCAGTTCTTC
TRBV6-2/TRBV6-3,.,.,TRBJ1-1,CASSYRRTEAFF,TGTGCCAGCAGTTACCGACGGACTGAAGCTTTCTTT
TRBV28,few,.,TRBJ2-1,CASSPLGREPANYNEQFF,TGTGCCAGCAGTCCCTTAGGCAGAGAACCTGCTAACTACAATGAGCAGTTCTTC
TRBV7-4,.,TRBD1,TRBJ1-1,CASTTVSGQGADTEAFF,TGTGCCAGCACCACAGTCTCGGGACAGGGAGCGGACACTGAAGCTTTCTTT
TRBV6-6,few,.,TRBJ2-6,CASSGPLPSGANVLTF,TGTGCCAGCAGTGGACCCTTACCGTCTGGGGCCAACGTCCTGACTTTC
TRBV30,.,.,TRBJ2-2,CAWVGATDPTGELFF,TGTGCCTGGGTGGGAGCGACAGATCCCACCGGGGAGCTGTTTTTT
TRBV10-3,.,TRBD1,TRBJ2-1,CAIRRTGTGYNEQFF,TGTGCCATCAGAAGAACCGGGACAGGGTACAATGAGCAGTTCTTC
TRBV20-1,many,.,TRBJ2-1,CSARARRATNEQFF,TGCAGTGCTAGAGCGAGACGAGCAACAAATGAGCAGTTCTTC
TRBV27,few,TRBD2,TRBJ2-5,CASSLYRRSGRGGEETQYF,TGTGCCAGCAGTCTCTATCGACGTAGCGGGAGAGGTGGGGAAGAGACCCAGTACTTC
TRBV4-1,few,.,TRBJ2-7,CASSQRGYEQYF,TGCGCCAGCAGCCAGCGGGGCTACGAGCAGTACTTC
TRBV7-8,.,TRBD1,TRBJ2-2,CASSARTGGGTGELFF,TGTGCCAGCAGCGCACGGACAGGGGGGGGGACCGGGGAGCTGTTTTTT
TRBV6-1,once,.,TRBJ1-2,CASSPSVGGYTF,TGTGCCAGCAGCCCTTCCGTGGGGGGCTACACCTTC
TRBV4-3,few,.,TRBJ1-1,CASSQVMSGRTEAFF,TGCGCCAGCAGCCAAGTAATGTCAGGGAGGACTGAAGCTTTCTTT
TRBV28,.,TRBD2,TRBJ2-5,CASTTSGQETQYF,TGTGCCAGCACGACTAGCGGCCAAGAGACCCAGTACTTC
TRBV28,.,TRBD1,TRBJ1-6,CASKLQGAQFSPLHF,TGTGCCAGCAAGTTACAGGGGGCTCAATTTTCACCCCTCCACTTT